This T cell receptor beta chain was documented in a study of cytomegalovirus exposure and HLA in healthy donors. Primers: 60 Vbeta forward and 13 Jbeta reverse. Sequencing was performed with immunoSEQ multiplex PCR; in TCRdb, only in-frame clones are kept and a portion is missing. Among under 200,000 clones listed, 65% to 90% were seen once. In the case of this clone: Its antigen is undetermined.

The study, taken as a whole, reports: The study designated 150 or so TCR beta chains cytomegalovirus-associated. Looking again later, the authors saw that most CMV-associated TCR beta chains seemed HLA-restricted. More clonal expansion characterized HLA-associated TCR beta chains than equally common others in a later analysis.

With 5 bases removed from V and 4 bases from J, the gap between germline ends came to 17 bases. This CDR3 has 15 residues. From germline, CDR1 is SGHTA and CDR2 FQGNSA. The sequence was obtained from a human donor in good health. Sequenced sample: PBMCs. The V and J genes are TRBV7-2 and TRBJ2-5, with D tentatively TRBD2 (5 bases). The CDR3 DNA follows: TGTGCCAGCAGCGCCGGGCGCGGGTATAGAGAGACCCAGTACTTC. This encodes CASSAGRGYRETQYF.